A selection of T cell receptor beta chains follows, all from one sample in a study of T cell repertoires in cytomegalovirus infection. Each CDR3 protein is one row after TCRdb ran MiXCR on the reads. The sample includes approximately 100,000 distinct CDR3 sequences, about a quarter of them seen just once. The sequenced sample consisted of CD8+ T cells from PBMCs. The receptors shown here come from a human donor in good health (CMV status not recorded). Some clones in this sample may be carry-over from other donors' samples. CDR3s include the opening cysteine and the closing phenylalanine or tryptophan. Each record gives: D gene, V gene, J gene, clone size, CDR3 DNA, CDR3 protein. The D gene is left open where the match is weak. Expanded clones get a size class; other rows say once, few or many, or leave the size out.

d_call: NA
v_call: TRBV2
j_call: TRBJ2-1
clone_size: few
cdr3_nt: TGTGCCAGCAGTGGGGCGAGGACCAGCTCCTACAATGAGCAGTTCTTC
cdr3_aa: CASSGARTSSYNEQFF

d_call: NA
v_call: TRBV4-1
j_call: TRBJ2-1
clone_size: NA
cdr3_nt: TGCGCCAGCAGCCAAGATCATACTGATTACACCTACAATGAGCAGTTCTTC
cdr3_aa: CASSQDHTDYTYNEQFF

d_call: NA
v_call: TRBV9
j_call: TRBJ2-2
clone_size: many
cdr3_nt: TGTGCCAGCAGCGCGGCCGGTAATATGGGCGGCGGGGAGCTGTTTTTT
cdr3_aa: CASSAAGNMGGGELFF

d_call: TRBD1
v_call: TRBV28
j_call: TRBJ1-1
clone_size: few
cdr3_nt: TGTGCCAGCACTCGGGACAGGCGCAATGAAGCTTTCTTT
cdr3_aa: CASTRDRRNEAFF

d_call: NA
v_call: TRBV6-1
j_call: TRBJ2-1
clone_size: many
cdr3_nt: TGTGCCAGCAGTGAAACAGGGTACAATGAGCAGTTCTTC
cdr3_aa: CASSETGYNEQFF

d_call: NA
v_call: TRBV2
j_call: TRBJ2-4
clone_size: NA
cdr3_nt: TGTGCCAGCAGTGTCCCAGGAAGGGACATTCAGTACTTC
cdr3_aa: CASSVPGRDIQYF

d_call: TRBD2
v_call: TRBV13
j_call: TRBJ2-1
clone_size: NA
cdr3_nt: TGTGCCAGCAGCTTAGTCCCCCTGGGACTAGCGACTGAGCAGTTCTTC
cdr3_aa: CASSLVPLGLATEQFF

d_call: TRBD2
v_call: TRBV12-3/TRBV12-4
j_call: TRBJ2-3
clone_size: many
cdr3_nt: TGTGCCAGCAGTTTCGGAAGCGGGGGCACCACAGATACGCAGTATTTT
cdr3_aa: CASSFGSGGTTDTQYF

d_call: NA
v_call: TRBV7-7
j_call: TRBJ2-7
clone_size: NA
cdr3_nt: TGTGCCAGCAGCTTGGTATTGGGCTCCTACGAGCAGTACTTC
cdr3_aa: CASSLVLGSYEQYF

d_call: TRBD1
v_call: TRBV20-1
j_call: TRBJ1-2
clone_size: NA
cdr3_nt: TGCAGTGCTAGATCGGACAGGAGCTATGGCTACACCTTC
cdr3_aa: CSARSDRSYGYTF

d_call: NA
v_call: TRBV2
j_call: TRBJ2-2
clone_size: NA
cdr3_nt: TGTGCCAGCAAGACGGCGGGACAAGTGAACACCGGGGAGCTGTTTTTT
cdr3_aa: CASKTAGQVNTGELFF

d_call: NA
v_call: TRBV20-1
j_call: TRBJ2-1
clone_size: once
cdr3_nt: TGCAGTGCTAGAGATAGCCGGGACTACAATGAGCAGTTCTTC
cdr3_aa: CSARDSRDYNEQFF

d_call: NA
v_call: TRBV6-1
j_call: TRBJ1-1
clone_size: NA
cdr3_nt: TGTGCCAGCAGTATGGGGGGAACTGAAGCTTTCTTT
cdr3_aa: CASSMGGTEAFF

d_call: NA
v_call: TRBV14
j_call: TRBJ2-6
clone_size: NA
cdr3_nt: TGTGCCAGCAGCCTCTTAACGGAGGACTACTCTGGGGCCAACGTCCTGACTTTC
cdr3_aa: CASSLLTEDYSGANVLTF

d_call: TRBD1
v_call: TRBV5-8
j_call: TRBJ1-2
clone_size: many
cdr3_nt: TGTGCCAGCAGCTTGCTGACAGGGGCGTATGGCTACACCTTC
cdr3_aa: CASSLLTGAYGYTF

d_call: NA
v_call: TRBV25-1
j_call: TRBJ2-7
clone_size: NA
cdr3_nt: TGTGCCAGCAGACCGGGACTGGGCTACGAGCAGTACTTC
cdr3_aa: CASRPGLGYEQYF

d_call: NA
v_call: TRBV11-3
j_call: TRBJ2-1
clone_size: NA
cdr3_nt: TGTGCCAGCAGCTTAGATCCGGCCTCATCCTACAATGAGCAGTTCTTC
cdr3_aa: CASSLDPASSYNEQFF

d_call: NA
v_call: TRBV18
j_call: TRBJ2-1
clone_size: NA
cdr3_nt: TGTGCCAGCTCAGATCAACCCACGGATGAGCAGTTCTTC
cdr3_aa: CASSDQPTDEQFF

d_call: NA
v_call: TRBV2
j_call: TRBJ2-6
clone_size: NA
cdr3_nt: TGTGCCATCACCGGGACGGAGAACTCTGGGGCCAACGTCCTGACTTTC
cdr3_aa: CAITGTENSGANVLTF

d_call: NA
v_call: TRBV12-3/TRBV12-4
j_call: TRBJ2-6
clone_size: few
cdr3_nt: TGTGCCAGCAGTTTAAGTGGAGGGGATCCACTTGGGGCCAACGTCCTGACTTTC
cdr3_aa: CASSLSGGDPLGANVLTF

d_call: NA
v_call: TRBV28
j_call: TRBJ1-4
clone_size: NA
cdr3_nt: TGTGCCAGCAGGACAGTAACTAATGAAAAACTGTTTTTT
cdr3_aa: CASRTVTNEKLFF

d_call: NA
v_call: TRBV20-1
j_call: TRBJ1-6
clone_size: NA
cdr3_nt: TGCAGTGCTAGAACTAGTTTAGGGACATCAAATTCACCCCTCCACTTT
cdr3_aa: CSARTSLGTSNSPLHF

d_call: NA
v_call: TRBV28
j_call: TRBJ1-1
clone_size: NA
cdr3_nt: TGTGCCAGCAGTCCCTTTGAAGCCCGGAACACTGAAGCTTTCTTT
cdr3_aa: CASSPFEARNTEAFF

d_call: NA
v_call: TRBV12-3/TRBV12-4
j_call: TRBJ1-4
clone_size: few
cdr3_nt: TGTGCCAGCAGCTCCCGCCGGGACACCCGGGAAGTTGAAAAACTGTTTTTT
cdr3_aa: CASSSRRDTREVEKLFF

d_call: NA
v_call: TRBV19
j_call: TRBJ2-5
clone_size: NA
cdr3_nt: TGTGCCAGTAGTATCGGGATAGAAGAGACCCAGTACTTC
cdr3_aa: CASSIGIEETQYF

d_call: TRBD2
v_call: TRBV6-6
j_call: TRBJ2-1
clone_size: few
cdr3_nt: TGTGCCAGCAGTTGGGAACTAGCGGGAGTCCACAATGAGCAGTTCTTC
cdr3_aa: CASSWELAGVHNEQFF

d_call: TRBD2
v_call: TRBV2
j_call: TRBJ2-7
clone_size: few
cdr3_nt: TGTGCCAGCAGTGAAGGGGTTAGCGGGAGATTTTACGAGCAGTACTTC
cdr3_aa: CASSEGVSGRFYEQYF

d_call: NA
v_call: TRBV7-2
j_call: TRBJ2-2
clone_size: NA
cdr3_nt: TGTGCCAGCAGCCCGGCTACCGGGGAGCTGTTTTTT
cdr3_aa: CASSPATGELFF

d_call: NA
v_call: TRBV7-9
j_call: TRBJ2-1
clone_size: few
cdr3_nt: TGTGCCAGCAGTCACATAGGGGAGCAGTTCTTC
cdr3_aa: CASSHIGEQFF

d_call: NA
v_call: TRBV28
j_call: TRBJ2-3
clone_size: many
cdr3_nt: TGTGCCAGCACCACCATGCGCGCTAGCGCCACAGATACGCAGTATTTT
cdr3_aa: CASTTMRASATDTQYF

d_call: NA
v_call: TRBV4-3
j_call: TRBJ1-1
clone_size: many
cdr3_nt: TGCGCCAGCAGCCAGTCCTGGGGGGACGCTGAAGCTTTCTTT
cdr3_aa: CASSQSWGDAEAFF

d_call: TRBD2
v_call: TRBV6-2/TRBV6-3
j_call: TRBJ2-7
clone_size: NA
cdr3_nt: TGTGCCAGCAGCGCTCGCCTAGCGGGAGGGAACTACGAGCAGTACTTC
cdr3_aa: CASSARLAGGNYEQYF

d_call: NA
v_call: TRBV20-1
j_call: TRBJ1-1
clone_size: NA
cdr3_nt: TGCAGTTCCCGATCAGTGCAGGGTGGAACTGAAGCTTTCTTT
cdr3_aa: CSSRSVQGGTEAFF

d_call: NA
v_call: TRBV6-5
j_call: TRBJ2-2
clone_size: NA
cdr3_nt: TGTGCCAGCAGTTACTCCACAGGGCCCGGGGAGCTGTTTTTT
cdr3_aa: CASSYSTGPGELFF

d_call: NA
v_call: TRBV11-2
j_call: TRBJ1-1
clone_size: few
cdr3_nt: TGTGCCAGCAGCTTCGGGAGGGGGGGGATGAACACTGAAGCTTTCTTT
cdr3_aa: CASSFGRGGMNTEAFF

d_call: TRBD1
v_call: TRBV7-9
j_call: TRBJ2-7
clone_size: many
cdr3_nt: TGTGCCAGCAGCACAGGGGGTCTACAGGGCTACGAGCAGTACTTC
cdr3_aa: CASSTGGLQGYEQYF

d_call: NA
v_call: TRBV28
j_call: TRBJ2-5
clone_size: few
cdr3_nt: TGTGCCAGCACTTTTTGTCAACCGAAGGACAGGCGGGGGAACCAAGAGACCCAGTACTTC
cdr3_aa: CASTFCQPKDRRGNQETQYF

d_call: NA
v_call: TRBV9
j_call: TRBJ2-5
clone_size: NA
cdr3_nt: TGTGCCAGCAGCGTAGGTCCGGGGAGGGAGACCCAGTACTTC
cdr3_aa: CASSVGPGRETQYF